This T cell receptor beta chain came from a study of blood T cell repertoires in COVID-19. Background on the study: Sites in the United States, Italy and Spain provided acute and convalescent COVID-19 samples. PBMCs, B-cell-depleted T cells, or T cells were the source of the cDNA or gDNA that made up the material.

Per the original methods: How many nucleated cells were present was estimated from reference gene primer amplification. The assay was immunoSEQ multiplex PCR, and TCRdb's table has in-frame clones only and misses some. D and trimming were read from the DNA, whereas the V and J calls and clone size are those reported in that table. Found here are some 250,000 clones, more than 80% of them singletons; the top ten hold 6.5% to 8.5%. V shed 1 base, J shed 2 bases, and the junction held 4 bases outside the gene matches. This CDR3 is 15 amino acids long. CDR1 is SGHDN, CDR2 FVKESK, per germline. The Seattle site enrolled patients during active infection and followed them longitudinally. This clone was detected once.

Sequencing was carried out using peripheral blood. The rearrangement joins TRBV14 to TRBJ2-7; 8 positions match TRBD1. This clonotype was sampled from a woman over 75 with COVID-19, enrolled during active disease. CDR3 coding DNA: TGTGCCAGCAGCCAAGCCGGGACAGGACCCTACGAGCAGTACTTC. Amino acid sequence: CASSQAGTGPYEQYF.